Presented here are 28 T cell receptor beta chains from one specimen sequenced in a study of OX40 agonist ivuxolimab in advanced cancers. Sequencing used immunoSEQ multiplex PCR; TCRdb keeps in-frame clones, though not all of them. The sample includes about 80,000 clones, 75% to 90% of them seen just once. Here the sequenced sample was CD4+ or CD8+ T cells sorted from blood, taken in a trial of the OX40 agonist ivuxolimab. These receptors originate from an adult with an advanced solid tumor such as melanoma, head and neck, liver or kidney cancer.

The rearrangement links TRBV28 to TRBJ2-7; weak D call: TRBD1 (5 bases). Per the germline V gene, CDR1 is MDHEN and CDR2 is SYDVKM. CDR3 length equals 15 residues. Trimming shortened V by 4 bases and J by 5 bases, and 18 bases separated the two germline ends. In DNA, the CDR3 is TGTGCCAGCAGTTCCACCCCTCGCAGGGTGGACGAGCAGTACTTC. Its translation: CASSSTPRRVDEQYF.

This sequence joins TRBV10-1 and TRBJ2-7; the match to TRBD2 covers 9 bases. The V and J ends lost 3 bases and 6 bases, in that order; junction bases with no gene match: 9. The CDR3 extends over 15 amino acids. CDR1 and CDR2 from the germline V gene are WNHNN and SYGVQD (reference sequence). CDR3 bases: TGCGCCAGCAGTGAATTAGGGACTAGCCAAGGCGAGCAGTACTTC. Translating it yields CASSELGTSQGEQYF.

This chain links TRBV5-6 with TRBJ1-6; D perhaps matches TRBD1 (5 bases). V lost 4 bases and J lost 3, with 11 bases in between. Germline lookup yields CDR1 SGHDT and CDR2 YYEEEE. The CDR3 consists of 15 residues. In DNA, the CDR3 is TGTGCCAGCAGCCCGGGGGAGGTCTATAATTCACCCCTCCACTTT. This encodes CASSPGEVYNSPLHF. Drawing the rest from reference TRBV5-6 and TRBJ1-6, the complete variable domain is DAGVTQSPTHLIKTRGQQVTLRCSPKSGHDTVSWYQQALGQGPQFIFQYYEEEERQRGNFPDRFSGHQFPNYSSELNVNALLLGDSALYLCASSPGEVYNSPLHFGNGTRLTVT.

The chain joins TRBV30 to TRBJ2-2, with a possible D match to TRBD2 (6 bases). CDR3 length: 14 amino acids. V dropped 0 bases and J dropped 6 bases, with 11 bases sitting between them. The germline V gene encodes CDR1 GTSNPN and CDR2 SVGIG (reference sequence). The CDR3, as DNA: TGTGCCTGGAGTGTATTAACGGGAGCCGGGGAGCTGTTTTTT. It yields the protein CAWSVLTGAGELFF.

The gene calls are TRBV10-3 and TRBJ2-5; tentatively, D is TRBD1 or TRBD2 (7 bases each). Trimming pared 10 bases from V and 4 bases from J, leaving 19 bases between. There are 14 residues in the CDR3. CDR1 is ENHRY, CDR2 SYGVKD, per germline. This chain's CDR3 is CATEGGGGRETQYF. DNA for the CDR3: TGTGCCACGGAAGGGGGCGGGGGACGAGAGACCCAGTACTTC.

This chain's CDR3 is CASSFLTGRQGYTF. CDR3 nucleotides: TGTGCCAGCAGTTTCTTGACAGGACGTCAGGGCTACACCTTC. The chain joins TRBV6-6 to TRBJ1-2; a weak D match, TRBD1 (6 bases). Trimming removed 4 bases from V and 8 bases from J, with 17 bases in between. CDR3 size: 14 residues. Germline V gene data show CDR1 as MNHNY and CDR2 as SVGAGI (reference sequence).

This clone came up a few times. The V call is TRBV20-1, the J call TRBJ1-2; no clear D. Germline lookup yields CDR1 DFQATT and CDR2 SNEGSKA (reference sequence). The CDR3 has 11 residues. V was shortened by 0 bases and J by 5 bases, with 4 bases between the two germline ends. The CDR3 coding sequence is TGCAGTGCTAGAGAGGTTTATGGCTACACCTTC. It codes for CSAREVYGYTF.

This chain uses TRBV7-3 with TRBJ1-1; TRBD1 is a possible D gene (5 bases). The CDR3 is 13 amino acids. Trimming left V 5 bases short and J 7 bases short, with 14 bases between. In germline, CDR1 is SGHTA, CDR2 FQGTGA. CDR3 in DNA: TGTGCCAGCAGCCCGAAAGTGGGGGTTGAAGCTTTCTTT. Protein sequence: CASSPKVGVEAFF.

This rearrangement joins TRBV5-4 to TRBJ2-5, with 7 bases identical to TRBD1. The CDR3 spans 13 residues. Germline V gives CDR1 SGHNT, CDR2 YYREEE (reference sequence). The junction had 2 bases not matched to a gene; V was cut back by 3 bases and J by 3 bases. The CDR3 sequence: CASSSGQKETQYF. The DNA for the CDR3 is TGTGCCAGCAGCTCGGGACAGAAAGAGACCCAGTACTTC.

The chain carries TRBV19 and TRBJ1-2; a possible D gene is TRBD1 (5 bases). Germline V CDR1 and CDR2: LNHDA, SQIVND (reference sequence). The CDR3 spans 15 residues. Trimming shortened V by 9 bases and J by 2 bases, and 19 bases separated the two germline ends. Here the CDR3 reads CASNFVAGTNYGYTF. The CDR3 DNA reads TGTGCCAGCAACTTTGTTGCCGGGACCAACTATGGCTACACCTTC.

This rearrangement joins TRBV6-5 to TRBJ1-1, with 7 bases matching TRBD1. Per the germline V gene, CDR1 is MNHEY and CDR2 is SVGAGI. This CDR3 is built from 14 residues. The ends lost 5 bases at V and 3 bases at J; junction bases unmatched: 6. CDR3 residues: CASSRSGQYTEAFF. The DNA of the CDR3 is TGTGCCAGCAGTCGCTCGGGACAGTACACTGAAGCTTTCTTT.

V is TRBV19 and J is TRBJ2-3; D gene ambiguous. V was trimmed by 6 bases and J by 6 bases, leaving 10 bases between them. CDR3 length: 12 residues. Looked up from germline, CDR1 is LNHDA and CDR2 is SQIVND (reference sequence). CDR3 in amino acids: CASSETKDTQYF. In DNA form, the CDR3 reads TGTGCCAGTAGCGAGACAAAGGATACGCAGTATTTT.

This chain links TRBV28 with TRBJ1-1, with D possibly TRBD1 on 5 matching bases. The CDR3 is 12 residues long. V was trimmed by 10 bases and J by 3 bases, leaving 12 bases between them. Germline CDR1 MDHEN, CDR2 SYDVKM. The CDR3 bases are TGTGCCACCCGTGGGGGGTACACTGAAGCTTTCTTT. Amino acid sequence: CATRGGYTEAFF.

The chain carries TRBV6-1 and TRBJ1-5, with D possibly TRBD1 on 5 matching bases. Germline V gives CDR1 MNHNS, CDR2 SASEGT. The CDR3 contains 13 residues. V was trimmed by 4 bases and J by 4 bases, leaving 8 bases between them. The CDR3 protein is CASSGRGNQPQHF. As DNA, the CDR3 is TGTGCCAGCAGTGGTAGGGGAAATCAGCCCCAGCATTTT.

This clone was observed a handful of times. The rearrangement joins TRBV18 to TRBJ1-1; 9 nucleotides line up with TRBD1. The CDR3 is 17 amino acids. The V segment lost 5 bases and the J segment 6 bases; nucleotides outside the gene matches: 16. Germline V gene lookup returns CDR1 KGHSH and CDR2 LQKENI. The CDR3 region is CASSGTGRGLKIAEAFF. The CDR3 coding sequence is TGTGCCAGCTCAGGGACAGGGCGGGGGTTGAAGATCGCTGAAGCTTTCTTT. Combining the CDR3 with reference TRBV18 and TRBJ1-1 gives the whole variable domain NAGVMQNPRHLVRRRGQEARLRCSPMKGHSHVYWYRQLPEEGLKFMVYLQKENIIDESGMPKERFSAEFPKEGPSILRIQQVVRGDSAAYFCASSGTGRGLKIAEAFFGQGTRLTVV.

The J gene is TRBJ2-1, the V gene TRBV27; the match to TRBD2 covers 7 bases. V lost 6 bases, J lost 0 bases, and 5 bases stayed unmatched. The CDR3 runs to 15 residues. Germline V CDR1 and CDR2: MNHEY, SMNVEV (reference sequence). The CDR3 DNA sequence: TGTGCCAGCAGCTTGGGGGGGGACTCCTACAATGAGCAGTTCTTC. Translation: CASSLGGDSYNEQFF.

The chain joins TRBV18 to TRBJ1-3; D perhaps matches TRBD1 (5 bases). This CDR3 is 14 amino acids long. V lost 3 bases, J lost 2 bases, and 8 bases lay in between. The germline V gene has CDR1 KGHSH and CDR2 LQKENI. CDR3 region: CASSPSTAGNTIYF. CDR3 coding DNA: TGTGCCAGCTCACCGTCGACAGCTGGAAACACCATATATTTT.

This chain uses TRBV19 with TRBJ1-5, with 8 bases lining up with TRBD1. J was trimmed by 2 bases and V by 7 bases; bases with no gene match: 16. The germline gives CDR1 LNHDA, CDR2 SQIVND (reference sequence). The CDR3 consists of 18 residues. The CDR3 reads CASTTGQASLWGNQPQHF. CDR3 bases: TGTGCCAGTACAACGGGACAGGCTTCCTTATGGGGCAATCAGCCCCAGCATTTT.

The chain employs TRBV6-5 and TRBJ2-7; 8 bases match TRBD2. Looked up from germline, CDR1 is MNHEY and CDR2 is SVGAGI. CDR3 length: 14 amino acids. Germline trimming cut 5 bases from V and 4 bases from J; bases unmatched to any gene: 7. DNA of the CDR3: TGTGCCAGCAGTAACCGCGGGGGGAATTACGAGCAGTACTTC. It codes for CASSNRGGNYEQYF.

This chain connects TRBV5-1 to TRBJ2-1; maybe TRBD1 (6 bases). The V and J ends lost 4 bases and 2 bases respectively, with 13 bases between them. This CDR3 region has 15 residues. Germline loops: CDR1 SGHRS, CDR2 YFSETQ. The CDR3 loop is CASSGSAGAYNEQFF. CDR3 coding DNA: TGCGCCAGCAGCGGCTCGGCAGGGGCCTACAATGAGCAGTTCTTC.

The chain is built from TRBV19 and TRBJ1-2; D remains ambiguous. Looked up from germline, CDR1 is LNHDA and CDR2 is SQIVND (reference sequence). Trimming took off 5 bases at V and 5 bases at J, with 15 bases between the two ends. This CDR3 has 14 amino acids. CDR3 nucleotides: TGTGCCAGTAGTCTCCCGGTAGATTATTATGGCTACACCTTC. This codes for CASSLPVDYYGYTF.

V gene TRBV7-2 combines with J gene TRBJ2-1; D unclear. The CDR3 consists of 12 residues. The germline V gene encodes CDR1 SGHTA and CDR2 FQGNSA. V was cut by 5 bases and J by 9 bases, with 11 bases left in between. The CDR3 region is CASSPGLGEQFF. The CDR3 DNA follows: TGTGCCAGCAGCCCTGGCTTGGGTGAGCAGTTCTTC.

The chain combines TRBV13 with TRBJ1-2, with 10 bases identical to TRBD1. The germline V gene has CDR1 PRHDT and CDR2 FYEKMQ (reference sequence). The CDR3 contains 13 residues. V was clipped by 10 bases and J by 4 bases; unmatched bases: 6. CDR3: CAIDRGRLYGYTF. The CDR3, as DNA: TGTGCCATCGACAGGGGGCGTCTCTATGGCTACACCTTC.

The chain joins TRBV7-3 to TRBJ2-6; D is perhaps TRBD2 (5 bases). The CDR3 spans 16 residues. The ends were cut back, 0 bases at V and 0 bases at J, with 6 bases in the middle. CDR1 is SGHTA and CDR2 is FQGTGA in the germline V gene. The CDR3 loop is CASSLTGSSGANVLTF. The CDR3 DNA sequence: TGTGCCAGCAGCTTAACGGGGAGCTCTGGGGCCAACGTCCTGACTTTC.

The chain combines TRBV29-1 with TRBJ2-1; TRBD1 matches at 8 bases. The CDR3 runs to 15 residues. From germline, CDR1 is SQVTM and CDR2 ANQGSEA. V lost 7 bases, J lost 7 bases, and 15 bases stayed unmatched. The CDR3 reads CSAGVPRGQGNEQFF. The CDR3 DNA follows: TGCAGCGCCGGAGTCCCCAGGGGGCAAGGTAATGAGCAGTTCTTC.

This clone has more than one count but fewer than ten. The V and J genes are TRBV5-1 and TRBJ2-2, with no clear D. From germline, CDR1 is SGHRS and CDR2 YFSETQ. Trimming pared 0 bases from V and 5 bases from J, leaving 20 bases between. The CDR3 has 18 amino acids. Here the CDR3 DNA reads TGCGCCAGCAGCTTGGATCTCCAGGAATCAGTTGTGACCGGGGAGCTGTTTTTT. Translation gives CASSLDLQESVVTGELFF.

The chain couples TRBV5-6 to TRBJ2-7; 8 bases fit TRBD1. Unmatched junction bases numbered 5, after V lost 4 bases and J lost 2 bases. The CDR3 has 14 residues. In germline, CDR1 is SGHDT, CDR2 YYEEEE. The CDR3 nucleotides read TGTGCCAGCAGCCCGAGGGACAGGCCCTACGAGCAGTACTTC. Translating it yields CASSPRDRPYEQYF.

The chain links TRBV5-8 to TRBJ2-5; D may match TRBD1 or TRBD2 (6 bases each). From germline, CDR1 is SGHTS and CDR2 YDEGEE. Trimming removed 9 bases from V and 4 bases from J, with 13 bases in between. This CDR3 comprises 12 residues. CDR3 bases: TGTGCCAACAAGAGGGGGGCAGAGACCCAGTACTTC. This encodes CANKRGAETQYF.